The clone carrying this TCR beta chain occurred a few times. A single record per CDR3 protein comes from TCRdb applying MiXCR to the PCR reads. This sample has over 5,500 distinct CDR3 sequences, with about 51% found just once. This entry comes from a study of CD4 and CD8 cells across lung adenocarcinoma regions. Germline values: CDR1 SGHTA, CDR2 FQGTGA. Trimming left V 0 bases short and J 0 bases short, with 6 bases between. CDR3 length equals 15 residues. Donors had localized lung adenocarcinoma, a non-small cell lung cancer. Sequences were obtained from CD8+ T cells from the center of a lung tumor. V gene TRBV7-3 combines with J gene TRBJ2-1, with unresolved D. This sequence originates from a female donor with lung adenocarcinoma. The CD4 and CD8 labels of this study may be unreliable. This CDR3 is CASSLTSSSYNEQFF. CDR3 DNA: TGTGCCAGCAGCTTAACATCTAGCTCCTACAATGAGCAGTTCTTC. Full variable domain (outside the CDR3, taken from reference TRBV7-3 and TRBJ2-1): GAGVSQTPSNKVTEKGKYVELRCDPISGHTALYWYRQSLGQGPEFLIYFQGTGAADDSGLPNDRFFAVRPEGSVSTLKIQRTERGDSAVYLCASSLTSSSYNEQFFGPGTRLTVL.